The clone carrying this T cell receptor beta chain was seen more than once but under ten times. This sample is drawn from a study of identical twins. CDR3 length equals 15 residues. CDR1 is SNHLY and CDR2 is FYNNEI in the germline V gene. The junction had 10 bases not matched to a gene; V was cut back by 7 bases and J by 4 bases. Donors uniformly comprised healthy Caucasians. From the 5' RACE reads, TCRdb called clonotypes with MiXCR, one entry per CDR3 protein. The sample shows about 240,000 distinct CDR3 sequences, roughly a tenth of them seen only once. This sequence was found in a man between 50 and 59 years old in good health. The chain couples TRBV2 to TRBJ2-3; 8 bases line up with TRBD2. What was sequenced was memory T cells sorted from blood. The CDR3 here is CASTPGLAGPDTQYF. The CDR3 nucleotides are TGTGCCAGCACCCCAGGACTAGCCGGGCCAGATACGCAGTATTTT.